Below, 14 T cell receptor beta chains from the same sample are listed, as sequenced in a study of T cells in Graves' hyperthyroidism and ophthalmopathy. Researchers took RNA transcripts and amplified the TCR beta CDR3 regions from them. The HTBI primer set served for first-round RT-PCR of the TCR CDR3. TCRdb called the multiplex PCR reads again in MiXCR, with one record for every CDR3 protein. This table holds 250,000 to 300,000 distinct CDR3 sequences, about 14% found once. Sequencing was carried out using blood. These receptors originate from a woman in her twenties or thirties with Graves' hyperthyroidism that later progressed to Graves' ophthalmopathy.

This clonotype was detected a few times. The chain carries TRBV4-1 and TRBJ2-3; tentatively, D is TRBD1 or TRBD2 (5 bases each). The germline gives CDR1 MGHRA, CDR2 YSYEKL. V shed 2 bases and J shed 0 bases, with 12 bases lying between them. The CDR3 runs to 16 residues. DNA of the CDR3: TGCGCCAGCAGCCAAAACCGGGGCCATAGCACAGATACGCAGTATTTT. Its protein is CASSQNRGHSTDTQYF.

CDR3 in amino acids: CATSDRDRDGYTF. The CDR3 DNA reads as TGTGCCACCAGTGACCGGGACAGAGATGGCTACACCTTC. The chain is built from TRBV24-1 and TRBJ1-2, with 7 bases matching TRBD1. V lost 4 bases and J lost 6; bases outside the gene matches: 4. Germline CDR1 is KGHDR and CDR2 is SFDVKD. The CDR3 has 13 amino acids.

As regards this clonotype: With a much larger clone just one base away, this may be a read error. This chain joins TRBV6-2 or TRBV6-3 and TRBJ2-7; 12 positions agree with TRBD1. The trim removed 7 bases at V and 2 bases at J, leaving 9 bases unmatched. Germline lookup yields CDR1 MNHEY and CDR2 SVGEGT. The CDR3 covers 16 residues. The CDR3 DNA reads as TGTGCCAGCAATCCGCTCGGGACAGGGGGCCCCTACGAGCAGTACTTC. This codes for CASNPLGTGGPYEQYF.

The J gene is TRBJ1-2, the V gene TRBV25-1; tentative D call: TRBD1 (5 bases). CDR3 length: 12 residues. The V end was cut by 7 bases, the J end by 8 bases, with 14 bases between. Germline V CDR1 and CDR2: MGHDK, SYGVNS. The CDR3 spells CASNGGAQGYTF. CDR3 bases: TGTGCCAGCAATGGCGGGGCCCAGGGCTACACCTTC.

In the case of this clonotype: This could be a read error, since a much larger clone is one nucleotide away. As DNA, the CDR3 is TGTGCCAGCAGCATGACTCGGGGACAGGGGGCGTCCTACGAGCAGTACTTC. As protein: CASSMTRGQGASYEQYF. V usage is TRBV6-2 or TRBV6-3 and J usage is TRBJ2-7; 12 bases agree with TRBD1. Germline V gene data show CDR1 as MNHEY and CDR2 as SVGEGT. CDR3 length equals 17 residues. V dropped 6 bases and J dropped 1; count of bases not matched to a gene: 10.

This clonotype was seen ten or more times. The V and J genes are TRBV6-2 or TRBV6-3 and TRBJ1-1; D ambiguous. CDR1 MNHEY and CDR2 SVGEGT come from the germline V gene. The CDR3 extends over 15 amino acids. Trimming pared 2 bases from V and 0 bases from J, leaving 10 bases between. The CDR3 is CASSYNAGLNTEAFF. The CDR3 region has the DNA TGTGCCAGCAGTTACAACGCTGGATTGAACACTGAAGCTTTCTTT.

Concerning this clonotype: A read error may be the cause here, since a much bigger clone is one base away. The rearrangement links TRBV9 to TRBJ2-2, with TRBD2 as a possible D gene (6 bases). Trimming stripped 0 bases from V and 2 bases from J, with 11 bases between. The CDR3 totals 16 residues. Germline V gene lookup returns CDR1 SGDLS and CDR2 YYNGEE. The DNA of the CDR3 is TGTGCCAGCAGCGTAGCGGCTAGCGCAAACACCGGGGAGCTGTTTTTT. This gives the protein CASSVAASANTGELFF.

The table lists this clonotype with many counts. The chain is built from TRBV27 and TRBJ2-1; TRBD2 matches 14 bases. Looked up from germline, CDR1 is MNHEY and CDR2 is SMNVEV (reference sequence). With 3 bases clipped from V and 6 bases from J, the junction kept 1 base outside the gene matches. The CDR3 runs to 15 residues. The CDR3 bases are TGTGCCAGCAGTTTTGGGACTAGCGGGAGCAATGAGCAGTTCTTC. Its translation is CASSFGTSGSNEQFF.

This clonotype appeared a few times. This chain's CDR3 is CASREGGSGTGELFF. CDR3 bases: TGTGCCAGCAGAGAGGGGGGAAGTGGCACCGGGGAGCTGTTTTTT. The V and J genes are TRBV7-9 and TRBJ2-2, with D tentatively TRBD1 or TRBD2 (6 bases each). Trimming removed 6 bases from V and 4 bases from J, with 15 bases in between. Germline V lookup: CDR1 SEHNR, CDR2 FQNEAQ (reference sequence). The CDR3 is 15 amino acids.

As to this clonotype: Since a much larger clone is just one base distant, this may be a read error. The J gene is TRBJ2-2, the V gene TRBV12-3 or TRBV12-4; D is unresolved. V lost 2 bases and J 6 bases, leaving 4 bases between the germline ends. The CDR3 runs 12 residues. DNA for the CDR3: TGTGCCAGCAGTTTATTCTCCGGGGAGCTGTTTTTT. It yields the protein CASSLFSGELFF.

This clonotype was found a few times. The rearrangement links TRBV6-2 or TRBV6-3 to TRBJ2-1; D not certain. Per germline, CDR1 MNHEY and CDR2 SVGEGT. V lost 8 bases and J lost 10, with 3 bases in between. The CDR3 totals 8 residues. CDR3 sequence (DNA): TGTGCCAGCGGCGAGCAGTTCTTC. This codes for CASGEQFF.

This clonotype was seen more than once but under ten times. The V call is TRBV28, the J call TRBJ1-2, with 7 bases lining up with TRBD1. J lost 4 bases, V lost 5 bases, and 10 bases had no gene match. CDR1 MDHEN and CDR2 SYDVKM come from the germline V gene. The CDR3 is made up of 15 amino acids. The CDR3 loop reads CASSQAGTVFYGYTF. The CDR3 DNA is TGTGCCAGCAGTCAAGCTGGGACAGTGTTCTATGGCTACACCTTC.

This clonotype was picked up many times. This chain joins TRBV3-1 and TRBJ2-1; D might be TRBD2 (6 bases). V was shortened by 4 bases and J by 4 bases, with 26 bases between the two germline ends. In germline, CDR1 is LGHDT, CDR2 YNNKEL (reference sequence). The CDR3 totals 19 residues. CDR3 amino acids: CASSLSTFGGPGGYNEQFF. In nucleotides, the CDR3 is TGTGCCAGCAGCCTGTCGACTTTTGGCGGACCCGGAGGGTACAATGAGCAGTTCTTC.

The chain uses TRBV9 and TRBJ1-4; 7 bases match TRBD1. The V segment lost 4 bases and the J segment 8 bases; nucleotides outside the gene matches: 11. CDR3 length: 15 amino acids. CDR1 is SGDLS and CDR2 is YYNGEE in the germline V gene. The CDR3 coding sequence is TGTGCCAGCAGCACCTCCGGGACAGTTGGAGAAAAACTGTTTTTT. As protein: CASSTSGTVGEKLFF.